Presented here are 24 T cell receptor beta chains from one specimen sequenced in a study of CD4 T cells in relation to SARS-CoV-2 and coronaviruses. Assay used: immunoSEQ multiplex PCR; TCRdb lists only in-frame clones, some missing. Found here are more than 20,000 clones, about 80% of them singletons; the top ten hold roughly an eighth. The unexposed donors gave CD4+ T cells in about 2010-2019, prior to COVID-19. Isolation of CD4+ T cells took place after 10 days in culture. These receptors lack a known antigen. Sample: CD4+ T cells from PBMCs, cultured in vitro. The receptors were sampled from a human donor in good health.

The table lists this clone with a count of one. The chain carries TRBV24-1 and TRBJ2-5; weak D call: TRBD2 (6 bases). V lost 3 bases and J 5 bases, leaving 15 bases between the germline ends. This CDR3 has 15 amino acids. Germline CDR1 is KGHDR and CDR2 is SFDVKD. The chain's CDR3 is CATSDGGFVVETQYF. The CDR3 DNA sequence: TGTGCCACCAGTGATGGAGGGTTCGTTGTCGAGACCCAGTACTTC.

The genes are TRBV14 and TRBJ1-3, with TRBD1 matching over 7 bases. CDR3 size: 15 residues. The germline gives CDR1 SGHDN, CDR2 FVKESK. J lost 2 bases, V lost 4 bases, and 5 bases had no gene match. In DNA, the CDR3 is TGTGCCAGCAGCCCCGCCGGGACAGCTGGAAACACCATATATTTT. Translation: CASSPAGTAGNTIYF.

The genes are TRBV7-3 and TRBJ1-6; D unresolved. The germline V gene has CDR1 SGHTA and CDR2 FQGTGA. V was pared by 7 bases and J by 5 bases, with 12 bases between. This CDR3 region has 14 residues. CDR3 sequence reads: CASKGSGNNSPLHF. The DNA of the CDR3 is TGTGCCAGCAAAGGATCGGGGAATAATTCACCCCTCCACTTT. Full variable domain (remainder filled in from reference TRBV7-3 and TRBJ1-6): GAGVSQTPSNKVTEKGKYVELRCDPISGHTALYWYRQSLGQGPEFLIYFQGTGAADDSGLPNDRFFAVRPEGSVSTLKIQRTERGDSAVYLCASKGSGNNSPLHFGNGTRLTVT.

The chain joins TRBV10-1 to TRBJ2-3, with TRBD2 matching over 7 bases. Germline values: CDR1 WNHNN, CDR2 SYGVQD (reference sequence). The trim removed 3 bases at V and 3 bases at J, leaving 15 bases unmatched. The CDR3 extends over 18 amino acids. The CDR3 DNA reads TGCGCCAGCAGTGATTTGGGGATCCGGGACGGGAGGACAGATACGCAGTATTTT. It codes for CASSDLGIRDGRTDTQYF.

This sequence joins TRBV24-1 and TRBJ2-3, with 13 nucleotides matching TRBD2. Germline trimming cut 3 bases from V and 7 bases from J; bases unmatched to any gene: 9. The CDR3 is 17 amino acids. The germline V gene encodes CDR1 KGHDR and CDR2 SFDVKD. CDR3 DNA: TGTGCCACCAGTGATCATGGACTAGCGGGAGTTGTGAATACGCAGTATTTT. Encoded protein: CATSDHGLAGVVNTQYF.

This clone was seen just once. The chain has TRBV5-1 and TRBJ1-5; 7 bases line up with TRBD1. Per germline, CDR1 SGHRS and CDR2 YFSETQ. The CDR3 length is 17 residues. Trimming at V came to 4 bases and at J to 1 base, leaving 11 bases not matched to a gene. For the CDR3, the DNA is TGCGCCAGCAGCCCCCTGACAGGGCTCGAAAGCAATCAGCCCCAGCATTTT. It codes for CASSPLTGLESNQPQHF.

This clone was seen just once. V and J are TRBV24-1 and TRBJ2-3, with TRBD1 identical over 7 bases. This CDR3 region has 13 residues. Trimming took 7 bases from V and 4 from J; bases not matched to a gene: 4. Germline V CDR1 and CDR2: KGHDR, SFDVKD. CDR3 sequence (DNA): TGTGCCACCAGGACAGGGAACGCAGATACGCAGTATTTT. As protein: CATRTGNADTQYF.

The gene calls are TRBV28 and TRBJ1-5; 8 bases are a match to TRBD1. This CDR3 has 16 amino acids. Looked up from germline, CDR1 is MDHEN and CDR2 is SYDVKM. The V and J ends lost 6 bases and 6 bases, in that order; junction bases with no gene match: 13. The CDR3 bases are TGTGCCAGCAGCCCACCAATTGGACAGGGTGTTCAGCCCCAGCATTTT. It is translated as CASSPPIGQGVQPQHF.

J is TRBJ1-5 and V is TRBV30; tentative D call: TRBD1 (5 bases). The CDR3 has 14 amino acids. V dropped 1 base and J dropped 0 bases, with 7 bases sitting between them. Germline-derived CDR1 and CDR2 are GTSNPN and SVGIG (reference sequence). CDR3 loop: CAWSGQNSNQPQHF. In nucleotides, the CDR3 is TGTGCCTGGAGTGGACAGAATAGCAATCAGCCCCAGCATTTT.

The chain combines TRBV19 with TRBJ1-5; TRBD1 matches 8 bases. The trim removed 3 bases at V and 1 base at J, leaving 8 bases unmatched. The CDR3 sequence is 17 residues long. The germline V gene encodes CDR1 LNHDA and CDR2 SQIVND (reference sequence). In DNA form, the CDR3 reads TGTGCCAGTAGTATCGGACAGGGCGGATTGAGCAATCAGCCCCAGCATTTT. Encoded protein: CASSIGQGGLSNQPQHF.

The genes are TRBV12-3 or TRBV12-4 and TRBJ1-6; a possible D gene is TRBD1 (5 bases). This CDR3 spans 13 amino acids. Trimming removed 5 bases at V and 7 bases at J, with 9 bases between. CDR3 DNA: TGTGCCAGCAGTAGACAGATGAATTCACCCCTCCACTTT. Protein sequence: CASSRQMNSPLHF.

In this sample, this clone turned up a few times. This sequence joins TRBV7-3 and TRBJ2-1; TRBD2 aligns across 14 bases. Germline trimming cut 4 bases from V and 6 bases from J; bases unmatched to any gene: 8. The CDR3 length is 17 residues. CDR1 is SGHTA, CDR2 FQGTGA, per germline. The DNA for the CDR3 is TGTGCCAGCAGCTCGCTACCGGGACTAGCGGGAGTCAATGAGCAGTTCTTC. It encodes CASSSLPGLAGVNEQFF.

The chain recombines TRBV7-9 with TRBJ1-2; TRBD1 is a possible D gene (5 bases). The germline V gene has CDR1 SEHNR and CDR2 FQNEAQ (reference sequence). CDR3 size: 12 residues. Trimming removed 5 bases from V and 8 bases from J, with 12 bases in between. The CDR3 reads CASSPGTGGYTF. The CDR3, as DNA: TGTGCCAGCAGCCCAGGGACGGGGGGCTACACCTTC.

This chain connects TRBV9 to TRBJ2-3, with 12 bases fitting TRBD2. V was pared by 0 bases and J by 4 bases, with 0 bases of the junction left unmatched. Germline CDR1 SGDLS, CDR2 YYNGEE. CDR3 length equals 15 residues. This CDR3 is CASSVGTSGADTQYF. In DNA, the CDR3 is TGTGCCAGCAGCGTAGGGACTAGCGGGGCAGATACGCAGTATTTT.

The rearrangement uses TRBV11-3 and TRBJ2-1, with D perhaps TRBD2 (5 bases). Germline V lookup: CDR1 SGHNT, CDR2 YENEEA. V was clipped by 5 bases and J by 8 bases, with 28 bases between them. The CDR3 is 18 residues long. The CDR3 is CASSLARPGRPSFDEQFF. The CDR3 coding sequence is TGTGCCAGCAGCCTAGCCCGGCCCGGCCGACCTTCTTTCGATGAGCAGTTCTTC. Supplemented by reference TRBV11-3 and TRBJ2-1, the full variable domain reads EAGVVQSPRYKIIEKKQPVAFWCNPISGHNTLYWYLQNLGQGPELLIRYENEEAVDDSQLPKDRFSAERLKGVDSTLKIQPAELGDSAVYLCASSLARPGRPSFDEQFFGPGTRLTVL.

The chain couples TRBV5-6 to TRBJ2-4; D ambiguous. V lost 2 bases and J lost 0, with 9 bases in between. CDR1 SGHDT and CDR2 YYEEEE come from the germline V gene. CDR3 length: 15 residues. CDR3 nucleotide sequence: TGTGCCAGCAGCTTACAACTCCTAGCCAAAAACATTCAGTACTTC. Translated: CASSLQLLAKNIQYF.

The CDR3 reads CASSQGRSYRANTGELFF. The CDR3 DNA follows: TGCGCCAGCAGCCAAGGGCGGTCATACAGGGCGAACACCGGGGAGCTGTTTTTT. This chain joins TRBV4-1 and TRBJ2-2; weak D call: TRBD1 (6 bases). The length of the CDR3 is 18 residues. The V end was cut by 1 base, the J end by 0 bases, with 15 bases between. Germline CDR1 and CDR2: MGHRA and YSYEKL.

The chain couples TRBV7-8 to TRBJ2-5; D unclear. Germline V gives CDR1 SGHVS, CDR2 FQNEAQ. Trimming removed 2 bases at V and 3 bases at J, with 7 bases between. The CDR3 has 13 residues. CDR3 protein: CASSLTQEETQYF. The DNA for the CDR3 is TGTGCCAGCAGCTTAACCCAAGAAGAGACCCAGTACTTC.

This clone was recorded once. The gene calls are TRBV4-2 and TRBJ1-1; the match to TRBD1 covers 7 bases. There are 15 residues in the CDR3. Trimming took 0 bases from V and 1 from J; bases not matched to a gene: 2. Germline CDR1 is LGHNA and CDR2 is YNFKEQ. The CDR3 bases are TGTGCCAGCAGCCAAGAGGCAGGGGGGAACACTGAAGCTTTCTTT. Protein product: CASSQEAGGNTEAFF.

The chain is built from TRBV3-1 (or the pseudogene TRBV3-2) and TRBJ2-3; D gene unclear. Germline loops: CDR1 LGHDT, CDR2 YNNKEL (reference sequence). The CDR3 sequence is 15 residues long. Trimming took 1 base from V and 2 from J, leaving 10 bases between them. CDR3 bases: TGTGCCAGCAGCCAAGCGGTTTTGTACACAGATACGCAGTATTTT. It yields the protein CASSQAVLYTDTQYF.

The J gene is TRBJ1-5, the V gene TRBV24-1; the D gene is possibly TRBD1 (5 bases). The CDR3 runs to 12 residues. V lost 5 bases and J 10 bases, leaving 11 bases between the germline ends. The germline V gene encodes CDR1 KGHDR and CDR2 SFDVKD. CDR3 in amino acids: CATSAGTGPQHF. The CDR3 DNA follows: TGTGCCACCAGTGCCGGGACTGGTCCCCAGCATTTT.

The chain carries TRBV11-2 and TRBJ2-5; D possibly uses TRBD1 or TRBD2 (6 bases each). Germline V lookup: CDR1 SGHAT, CDR2 FQNNGV. This CDR3 is built from 15 residues. Between the trimmed V and J ends, which lost 1 base and 4 bases, there was a span of 13 bases. The CDR3 loop reads CASSLGWGRGETQYF. CDR3 coding DNA: TGTGCCAGCAGCTTAGGTTGGGGGCGGGGAGAGACCCAGTACTTC.

This clone was seen more than once but under ten times. The chain couples TRBV5-1 to TRBJ1-3; D unclear. The CDR3 contains 17 residues. CDR1 is SGHRS, CDR2 YFSETQ, per germline. V was shortened by 3 bases and J by 4 bases, with 20 bases between the two germline ends. The CDR3: CASSSLYKGAAGNTIYF. The DNA of the CDR3 is TGCGCCAGCAGCTCACTCTACAAAGGTGCTGCCGGAAACACCATATATTTT.

The CDR3: CASRLGPYRGDIQYF. In nucleotides, the CDR3 is TGTGCCAGCCGTCTCGGGCCCTACAGGGGGGACATTCAGTACTTC. The chain is built from TRBV27 and TRBJ2-4, with TRBD1 identical over 8 bases. V trimming: 8 bases; J trimming: 8 bases; junction bases outside the gene matches: 14. CDR3 length: 15 residues. CDR1 and CDR2 from the germline V gene are MNHEY and SMNVEV (reference sequence).